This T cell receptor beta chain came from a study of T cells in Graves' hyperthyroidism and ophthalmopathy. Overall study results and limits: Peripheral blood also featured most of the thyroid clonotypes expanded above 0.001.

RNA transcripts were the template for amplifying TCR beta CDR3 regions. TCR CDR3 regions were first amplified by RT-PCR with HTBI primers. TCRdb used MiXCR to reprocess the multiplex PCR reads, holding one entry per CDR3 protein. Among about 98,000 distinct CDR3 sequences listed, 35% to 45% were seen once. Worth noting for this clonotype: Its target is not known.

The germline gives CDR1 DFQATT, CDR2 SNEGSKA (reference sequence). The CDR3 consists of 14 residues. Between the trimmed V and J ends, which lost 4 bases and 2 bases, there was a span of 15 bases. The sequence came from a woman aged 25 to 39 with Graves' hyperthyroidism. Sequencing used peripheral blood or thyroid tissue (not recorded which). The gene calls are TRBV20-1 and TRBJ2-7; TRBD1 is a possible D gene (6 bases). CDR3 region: CSAIIRQATYEQYF. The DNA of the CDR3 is TGCAGTGCTATTATACGACAGGCCACCTACGAGCAGTACTTC.